This TCR beta chain was profiled in a study of STAT3 mutations in large granular lymphocyte leukemia. Study-wide findings and caveats: At least one immunodominant TCR beta clonotype appeared in every T-cell large granular lymphocyte leukemia patient. In some patients, a small highly pathogenic clone possibly went undetected. All newly emerging clones after therapy were STAT3 wild type.

Repertoires were generated with immunoSEQ multiplex PCR, while TCRdb's copy carries only in-frame clones and drops some. The sample consists of approximately 12,000 clones, around nine tenths of them appearing once. This clone showed up just once. Its antigen is still unknown. Germline CDR1 SGDLS, CDR2 YYNGEE. V lost 1 base to trimming and J lost 2 bases, with 10 bases between them. This CDR3 is 14 amino acids long. The clonotype originates from a man aged 40-49 years with T-cell large granular lymphocyte leukemia. Some clones in this sample may be carry-over from other donors' samples. Sequencing was performed on peripheral blood mononuclear cells. The chain employs TRBV9 and TRBJ2-7; the D is unclear. This CDR3 is CASSVSHDPYEQYF. The CDR3 bases are TGTGCCAGCAGCGTAAGTCATGACCCCTACGAGCAGTACTTC. The variable domain in full, with the rest retrieved from reference TRBV9 and TRBJ2-7, is DSGVTQTPKHLITATGQRVTLRCSPRSGDLSVYWYQQSLDQGLQFLIQYYNGEERAKGNILERFSAQQFPDLHSELNLSSLELGDSALYFCASSVSHDPYEQYFGPGTRLTVT.